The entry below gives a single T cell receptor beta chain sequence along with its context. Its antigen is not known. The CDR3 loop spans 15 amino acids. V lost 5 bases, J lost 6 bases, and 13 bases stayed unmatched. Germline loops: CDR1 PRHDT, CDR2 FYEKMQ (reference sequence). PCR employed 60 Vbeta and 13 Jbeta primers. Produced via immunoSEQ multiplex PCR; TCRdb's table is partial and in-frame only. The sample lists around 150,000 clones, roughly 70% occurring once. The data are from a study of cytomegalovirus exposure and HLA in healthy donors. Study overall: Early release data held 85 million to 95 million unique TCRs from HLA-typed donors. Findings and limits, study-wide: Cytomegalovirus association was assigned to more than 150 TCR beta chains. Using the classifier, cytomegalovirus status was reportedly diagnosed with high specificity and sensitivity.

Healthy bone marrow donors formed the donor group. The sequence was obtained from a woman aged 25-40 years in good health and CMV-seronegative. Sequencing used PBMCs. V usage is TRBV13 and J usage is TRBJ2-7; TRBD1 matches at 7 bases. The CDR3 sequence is CASSPSTDREGEQYF. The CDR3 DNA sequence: TGTGCCAGCAGCCCCTCGACCGACAGGGAAGGCGAGCAGTACTTC.